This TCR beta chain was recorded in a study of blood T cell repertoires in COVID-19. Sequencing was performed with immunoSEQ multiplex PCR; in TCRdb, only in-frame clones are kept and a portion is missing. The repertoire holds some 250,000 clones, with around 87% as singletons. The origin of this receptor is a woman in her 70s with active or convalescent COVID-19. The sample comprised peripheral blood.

DNA for the CDR3: TGTGCCAGCAGTTACTCCCAGGGAGGGTACGAGCAGTACTTC. As protein: CASSYSQGGYEQYF. The chain employs TRBV6-5 and TRBJ2-7; 7 bases agree with TRBD2. Trimming at V came to 0 bases and at J to 4 bases, leaving 3 bases not matched to a gene. The germline V gene has CDR1 MNHEY and CDR2 SVGAGI. This CDR3 region has 14 residues.